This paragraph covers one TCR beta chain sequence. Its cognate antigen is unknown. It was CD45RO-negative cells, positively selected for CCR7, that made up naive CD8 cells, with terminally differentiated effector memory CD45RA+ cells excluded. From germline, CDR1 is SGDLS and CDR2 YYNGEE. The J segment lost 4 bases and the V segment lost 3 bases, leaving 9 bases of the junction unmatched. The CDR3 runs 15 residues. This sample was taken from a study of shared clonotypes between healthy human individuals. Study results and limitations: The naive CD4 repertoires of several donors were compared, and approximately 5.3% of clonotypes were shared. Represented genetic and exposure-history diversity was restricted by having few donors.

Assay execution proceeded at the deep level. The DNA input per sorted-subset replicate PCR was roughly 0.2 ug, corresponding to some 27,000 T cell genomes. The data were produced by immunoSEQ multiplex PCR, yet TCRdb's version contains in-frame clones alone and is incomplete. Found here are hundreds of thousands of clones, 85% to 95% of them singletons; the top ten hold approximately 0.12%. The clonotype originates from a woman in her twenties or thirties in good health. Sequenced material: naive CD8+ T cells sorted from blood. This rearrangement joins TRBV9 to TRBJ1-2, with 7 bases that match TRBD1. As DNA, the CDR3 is TGTGCCAGCAGCGGAATTATTGGGACAGCCTATGGCTACACCTTC. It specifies CASSGIIGTAYGYTF.